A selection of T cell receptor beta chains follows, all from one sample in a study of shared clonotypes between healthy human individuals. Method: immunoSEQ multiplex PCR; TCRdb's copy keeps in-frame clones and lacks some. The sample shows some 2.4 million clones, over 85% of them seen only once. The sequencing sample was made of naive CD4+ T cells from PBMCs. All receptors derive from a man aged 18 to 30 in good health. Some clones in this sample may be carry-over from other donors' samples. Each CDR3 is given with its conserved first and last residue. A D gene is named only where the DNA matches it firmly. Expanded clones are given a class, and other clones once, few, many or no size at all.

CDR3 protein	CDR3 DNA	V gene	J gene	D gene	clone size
CASRSPHYGYTF	TGTGCCAGCAGGAGCCCTCATTATGGCTACACCTTC	TRBV25-1	TRBJ1-2	.	.
CASSLEPLAGADTQYF	TGCGCCAGCAGCTTGGAGCCTCTAGCGGGCGCAGATACGCAGTATTTT	TRBV5-1	TRBJ2-3	TRBD2	once
CASSIASRLAGDETQYF	TGTGCCAGTAGTATAGCCAGTCGACTAGCGGGAGATGAGACCCAGTACTTC	TRBV19	TRBJ2-5	TRBD2	.
CASSLSASGHEQFF	TGTGCCAGCAGCTTAAGCGCTAGCGGGCATGAGCAGTTCTTC	TRBV7-3	TRBJ2-1	TRBD2	.
CASSRNEGTDTQYF	TGTGCCAGCAGTAGGAATGAGGGCACAGATACGCAGTATTTT	TRBV2	TRBJ2-3	.	.
CASSPDSLAPNEQFF	TGTGCCAGCAGCCCCGACAGTCTAGCGCCGAATGAGCAGTTCTTC	TRBV5-4	TRBJ2-1	.	once
CASSLVSSGRYNEQFF	TGTGCCAGCAGCTTAGTGTCTAGCGGTCGTTACAATGAGCAGTTCTTC	TRBV7-2	TRBJ2-1	TRBD2	.
CASSSGGTSALDTQYF	TGCGCCAGCAGCTCCGGAGGGACTAGCGCCTTGGATACGCAGTATTTT	TRBV5-1	TRBJ2-3	TRBD2	.
CASSLWGGTAGNTEAFF	TGTGCCAGCAGTTTATGGGGAGGGACGGCAGGGAACACTGAAGCTTTCTTT	TRBV28	TRBJ1-1	.	.
CASSLLAAPANEQFF	TGTGCCAGCAGTTTACTAGCCGCCCCCGCTAACGAGCAGTTCTTC	TRBV28	TRBJ2-1	.	.
CASSLSRGSSYEQYF	TGTGCCAGCAGTTTATCGCGGGGAAGCTCCTACGAGCAGTACTTC	TRBV28	TRBJ2-7	.	.
CSVVYRHTDTQYF	TGCAGCGTTGTTTACCGGCACACAGATACGCAGTATTTT	TRBV29-1	TRBJ2-3	.	.
CASSEASLREGLFEQYF	TGTGCCAGCAGTGAAGCCTCTTTACGGGAGGGCCTCTTCGAGCAGTACTTC	TRBV2	TRBJ2-7	TRBD2	.
CASSQLSLAKVNRYTF	TGCGCCAGCAGCCAACTGTCTCTGGCCAAGGTCAACCGCTACACCTTC	TRBV4-1	TRBJ1-2	.	.
CASSLEAGGARDTQYF	TGTGCCAGCAGCTTAGAGGCGGGAGGAGCGAGAGATACGCAGTATTTT	TRBV7-6	TRBJ2-3	TRBD2	.
CASSSVPGPRGTQYF	TGCGCCAGCAGCTCGGTCCCCGGGCCCAGAGGGACCCAGTACTTC	TRBV5-1	TRBJ2-5	.	once
CASSLRREESTDTQYF	TGTGCCAGCAGCTTGAGGCGGGAGGAAAGCACAGATACGCAGTATTTT	TRBV5-4	TRBJ2-3	TRBD2	.
CASSLAVGAGADTQYF	TGCGCCAGCAGCTTGGCCGTTGGGGCAGGGGCGGATACGCAGTATTTT	TRBV5-1	TRBJ2-3	.	.
CASSLLAGAEYEQYF	TGTGCCAGCAGCTTGCTAGCGGGAGCTGAATACGAGCAGTACTTC	TRBV5-6	TRBJ2-7	TRBD2	.
CASSPGAGLAKNIQYF	TGTGCCAGCAGCCCGGGCGCCGGATTAGCCAAAAACATTCAGTACTTC	TRBV5-4	TRBJ2-4	.	.
CASSEQGSTDTQYF	TGTGCCAGCAGTGAACAGGGTAGCACAGATACGCAGTATTTT	TRBV2	TRBJ2-3	.	.
CASSEASGGSSYNEQFF	TGTGCCAGCAGTGAAGCCAGCGGGGGAAGCTCCTACAATGAGCAGTTCTTC	TRBV25-1	TRBJ2-1	TRBD2	.
CASSSQPQGKEKFF	TGTGCCAGCAGTTCCCAGCCACAGGGGAAAGAGAAGTTCTTC	TRBV28	TRBJ2-1	TRBD1	.
CASSDTGTGGYTIYF	TGTGCCAGCAGTGATACCGGGACAGGGGGTTACACCATATATTTT	TRBV25-1	TRBJ1-3	TRBD1	.
CASSGGTSGRGNTGELFF	TGCGCCAGCAGCGGAGGGACTAGCGGGAGGGGGAACACCGGGGAGCTGTTTTTT	TRBV5-1	TRBJ2-2	TRBD2	.
CASSRELQETQYF	TGTGCCAGTAGCAGGGAACTCCAAGAGACCCAGTACTTC	TRBV19	TRBJ2-5	.	.
CASSTRGGDKNIQYF	TGTGCCAGCAGTACCCGTGGGGGGGACAAAAACATTCAGTACTTC	TRBV6-1	TRBJ2-4	TRBD2	few
CASSFTGLSGANVLTF	TGTGCCAGCAGTTTCACCGGGCTCTCTGGGGCCAACGTCCTGACTTTC	TRBV6-5	TRBJ2-6	.	once
CASSPDRESGYTF	TGTGCCAGCTCACCGGACAGGGAGAGCGGCTACACCTTC	TRBV18	TRBJ1-2	TRBD1	.
CASSDGRWQPQHF	TGTGCCAGCAGTGACGGACGTTGGCAGCCCCAGCATTTT	TRBV2	TRBJ1-5	.	once
CASSLAGQAFYEQYF	TGTGCCAGCTCACTGGCCGGACAGGCCTTCTACGAGCAGTACTTC	TRBV18	TRBJ2-7	TRBD1	.
CASRRDQETQYF	TGTGCCAGCAGGAGGGACCAAGAGACCCAGTACTTC	TRBV25-1	TRBJ2-5	.	.
CASSLAGSTVDGYTF	TGCGCCAGCAGCTTGGCTGGGTCGACAGTTGATGGCTACACCTTC	TRBV5-1	TRBJ1-2	.	.
CASSLDRGLVQPQHF	TGTGCCAGCAGCTTGGATCGGGGGCTGGTTCAGCCCCAGCATTTT	TRBV5-6	TRBJ1-5	.	.
CASSFGGTPPYEQYF	TGTGCCAGCAGCTTTGGAGGGACCCCGCCTTACGAGCAGTACTTC	TRBV5-6	TRBJ2-7	.	.
CATSRDRLEQFF	TGTGCCACCAGCAGAGATCGGCTGGAGCAGTTCTTC	TRBV15	TRBJ2-1	.	.
CASSSEGKQFF	TGTGCCAGCAGCTCAGAAGGGAAGCAGTTCTTC	TRBV7-3	TRBJ2-1	.	.
CASSLLAGLDEQFF	TGTGCCAGCAGCTTACTAGCGGGACTCGATGAGCAGTTCTTC	TRBV11-2	TRBJ2-1	TRBD2	.
CASSNSGTGAMGKTQYF	TGTGCCAGCAGTAACTCCGGGACAGGTGCGATGGGAAAGACCCAGTACTTC	TRBV13	TRBJ2-5	TRBD1	.
CASSPSSGFYNEQFF	TGTGCCAGCTCACCCTCTAGCGGGTTTTACAATGAGCAGTTCTTC	TRBV18	TRBJ2-1	TRBD2	.
CASRRDSTNYGYTF	TGTGCCAGCAGACGAGACAGCACCAACTATGGCTACACCTTC	TRBV2	TRBJ1-2	.	.
CASRRQGLYEQYF	TGTGCCAGCAGAAGACAGGGACTCTACGAGCAGTACTTC	TRBV2	TRBJ2-7	.	.
CASSPRTGDTNEKLFF	TGTGCCAGCTCACCCAGGACTGGGGATACTAATGAAAAACTGTTTTTT	TRBV18	TRBJ1-4	.	.